The 6 T cell receptor beta chains below come from one sample, sequenced in a study of early T cells in non-severe SARS-CoV-2 infection. Via MiXCR, TCRdb re-called the 5' RACE reads, giving one row per CDR3 protein. The repertoire holds 85,000 to 120,000 distinct CDR3 sequences, under 15% seen once, with 6% to 7% in the top ten. Sequenced: whole blood. These receptors were obtained from an adult who was a healthcare worker with PCR-confirmed SARS-CoV-2 infection or an uninfected control (not recorded which).

This chain connects TRBV28 to TRBJ2-6; tentatively, D is TRBD1 or TRBD2 (6 bases each). From germline, CDR1 is MDHEN and CDR2 SYDVKM. This CDR3 spans 18 amino acids. Trimming stripped 2 bases from V and 0 bases from J, with 14 bases between. The CDR3 spells CASSLIGGRTSGANVLTF. CDR3 bases: TGTGCCAGCAGTTTAATTGGGGGGCGGACCTCTGGGGCCAACGTCCTGACTTTC. The complete variable domain, with remaining parts taken from reference TRBV28 and TRBJ2-6, reads DVKVTQSSRYLVKRTGEKVFLECVQDMDHENMFWYRQDPGLGLRLIYFSYDVKMKEKGDIPEGYSVSREKKERFSLILESASTNQTSMYLCASSLIGGRTSGANVLTFGAGSRLTVL.

This clonotype was seen a few times. This chain joins TRBV20-1 and TRBJ2-5; D is possibly TRBD1 or TRBD2 (5 bases each). V was cut by 6 bases and J by 2 bases, with 16 bases left in between. CDR3 length: 14 residues. Germline assignment: CDR1 DFQATT and CDR2 SNEGSKA (reference sequence). The CDR3 region is CSARHGTDQETQYF. The CDR3 nucleotides read TGCAGTGCCCGGCACGGGACGGATCAAGAGACCCAGTACTTC.

This clonotype is a singleton in its sample. The CDR3 region is CASSFVSGSHNEQFF. The CDR3 coding sequence is TGTGCCAGCAGTTTCGTCAGCGGGAGCCACAATGAGCAGTTCTTC. The V and J genes are TRBV27 and TRBJ2-1; 8 bases match TRBD2. The CDR3 runs 15 residues. V trimming: 3 bases; J trimming: 5 bases; junction bases outside the gene matches: 6. Per the germline V gene, CDR1 is MNHEY and CDR2 is SMNVEV (reference sequence).

CDR3 bases: TGTGCCAGCTCCGGGGGTCCCTATAATTCACCCCTCCACTTT. It specifies CASSGGPYNSPLHF. This chain links TRBV12-3 or TRBV12-4 with TRBJ1-6, with D tentatively TRBD1 (5 bases). V was clipped by 8 bases and J by 2 bases, with 10 bases between them. The CDR3 is made up of 14 amino acids.

The chain has TRBV19 and TRBJ1-2; D not resolved. V was clipped by 1 base and J by 0 bases, with 15 bases between them. The germline gives CDR1 LNHDA, CDR2 SQIVND (reference sequence). The CDR3 totals 17 residues. CDR3 amino acids: CASSIGRSHTTNYGYTF. The DNA of the CDR3 is TGTGCCAGTAGTATAGGGAGGAGCCACACGACTAACTATGGCTACACCTTC.

The chain couples TRBV12-5 to TRBJ2-3, with 8 bases that match TRBD1. After removal of 4 bases from V and 1 base from J, the junction contained 7 bases not matched to a gene. CDR3 length equals 16 residues. Germline V lookup: CDR1 LGHNT, CDR2 FRNRAP. CDR3 in DNA: TGTGCTAGTGGTTCCACCGGGACAGGCGGCACAGATACGCAGTATTTT. It translates to CASGSTGTGGTDTQYF.